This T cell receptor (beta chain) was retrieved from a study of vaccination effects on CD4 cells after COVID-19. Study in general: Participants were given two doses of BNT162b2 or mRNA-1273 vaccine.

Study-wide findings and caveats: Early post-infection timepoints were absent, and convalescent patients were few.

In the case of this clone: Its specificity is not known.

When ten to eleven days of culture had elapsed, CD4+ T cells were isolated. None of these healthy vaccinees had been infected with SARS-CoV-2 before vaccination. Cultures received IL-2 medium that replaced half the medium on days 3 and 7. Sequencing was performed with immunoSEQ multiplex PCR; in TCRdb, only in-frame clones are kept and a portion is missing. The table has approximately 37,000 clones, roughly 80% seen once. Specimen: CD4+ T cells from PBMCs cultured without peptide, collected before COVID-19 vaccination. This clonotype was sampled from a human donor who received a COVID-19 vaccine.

CDR3 in amino acids: CSVTVSNQPQHF. The CDR3, as DNA: TGCAGCGTTACCGTTAGCAATCAGCCCCAGCATTTT. The V gene is TRBV29-1, the J gene TRBJ1-5; D unclear. This CDR3 comprises 12 residues. Trimming pared 5 bases from V and 0 bases from J, leaving 5 bases between. Germline V CDR1 and CDR2: SQVTM, ANQGSEA.